This TCR beta chain was sequenced in a study of PD-L1 blockade in urothelial cancer. Study in general: Atezolizumab at 1,200 mg intravenously every 3 weeks was started by patients around 2014. Bladder-origin urothelial cancer in males described about 90% of the 29 patients.

V trimming: 3 bases; J trimming: 12 bases; junction bases outside the gene matches: 11. In germline, CDR1 is MGHRA, CDR2 YSYEKL. The CDR3 is made up of 14 amino acids. This clone was seen a few times. Noted time point: peripheral blood 6 weeks after treatment start. TCRdb's table, derived via immunoSEQ multiplex PCR, lists solely in-frame clones and lacks some. Among more than 90,000 clones listed, approximately 82% were seen once. This receptor was identified in a man between 70 and 80 years old with urothelial cancer. The chain uses TRBV4-1 and TRBJ1-1, with 9 bases aligning to TRBD1. Sequencing used PBMCs, obtained around atezolizumab (anti-PD-L1) treatment. Here the CDR3 reads CASSQAGTGTFPFF. The CDR3 DNA reads TGCGCCAGCAGCCAGGCCGGGACAGGGACCTTTCCTTTCTTT.